Described below is a single TCR beta chain sequence and its context. Its antigen is still unknown. This sample is drawn from a study of T-cell memory formation after mild COVID-19. Study in general: Across donors, TCR clusters were largely donor specific.

The CDR3 is 15 residues long. V shed 5 bases and J shed 6 bases, with 18 bases lying between them. Germline V gene lookup returns CDR1 SEHNR and CDR2 FQNEAQ (reference sequence). TCRdb recomputed calls from the 5' RACE reads with MiXCR, one row per CDR3 protein. This table holds 210,000 or so distinct CDR3 sequences, roughly 30% found once. Findings and caveats of the study: Clones that contracted from day 15 to 85 were balanced CD4/CD8, while later expanders leaned CD4+.

The sequence derives from an adult woman who had mild COVID-19 (a few samples of this study predate the infection). Cell type and time point are not known. Sequenced: PBMCs or a T cell subset sorted from them (not recorded which). The V gene is TRBV7-9, the J gene TRBJ2-3, with unresolved D. CDR3 DNA: TGTGCCAGCAGCCGAGTCTCGGATCCCCTGGATACGCAGTATTTT. This codes for CASSRVSDPLDTQYF.